Below are 31 T cell receptor beta chains sequenced from a single sample in a study of blood T cell repertoires in COVID-19. Sequenced by immunoSEQ multiplex PCR; TCRdb stores in-frame clones only, minus some. The sample holds some 260,000 clones, about 80% seen once. The source material was peripheral blood. All receptors derive from a woman aged 80 or older with acute or convalescent COVID-19.

The J gene is TRBJ1-5, the V gene TRBV7-8, with 8 bases identical to TRBD1. Germline V gene data show CDR1 as SGHVS and CDR2 as FQNEAQ. Germline trimming cut 1 base from V and 5 bases from J; bases unmatched to any gene: 4. The CDR3 extends over 15 amino acids. CDR3 DNA sequence: TGTGCCAGCAGCTTAGACGGGACAGGAGATCAGCCCCAGCATTTT. Amino acids: CASSLDGTGDQPQHF.

The rearrangement uses TRBV7-9 and TRBJ1-1, with 8 bases lining up with TRBD1. Germline V gives CDR1 SEHNR, CDR2 FQNEAQ (reference sequence). V was clipped by 4 bases and J by 1 base; unmatched bases: 8. The CDR3 loop spans 16 amino acids. The chain's CDR3 is CASSSTTGVANTEAFF. CDR3 nucleotides: TGTGCCAGCAGCTCTACGACAGGGGTCGCGAACACTGAAGCTTTCTTT.

The V and J genes are TRBV27 and TRBJ2-5, with TRBD1 as a possible D gene (7 bases). The length of the CDR3 is 23 residues. Trimming left V 2 bases short and J 5 bases short, with 39 bases between. CDR1 is MNHEY and CDR2 is SMNVEV in the germline V gene (reference sequence). CDR3 bases: TGTGCCAGCAGTTTAAGGTGGAAAACGACAGGGATGGTGAGAGCGGGTGCCAAGGAGACCCAGTACTTC. Protein sequence: CASSLRWKTTGMVRAGAKETQYF.

The rearrangement links TRBV10-3 to TRBJ2-1; D might be TRBD1 (7 bases). V shed 4 bases and J shed 8 bases, with 9 bases lying between them. The germline V gene has CDR1 ENHRY and CDR2 SYGVKD. CDR3 length: 12 amino acids. The CDR3 region is CAISVRGDEQFF. The CDR3 DNA is TGTGCCATCAGTGTCAGGGGGGATGAGCAGTTCTTC.

This sequence joins TRBV7-2 and TRBJ1-6; 7 bases match TRBD1. Germline CDR1 SGHTA, CDR2 FQGNSA. This CDR3 spans 16 amino acids. V lost 2 bases and J lost 3; bases outside the gene matches: 4. This CDR3 reads CASSLNRQGYNSPLHF. DNA for the CDR3: TGTGCCAGCAGCTTAAATCGACAGGGCTATAATTCACCCCTCCACTTT.

The chain joins TRBV6-2 or TRBV6-3 to TRBJ2-7; no firm D call. This CDR3 spans 14 amino acids. Germline CDR1 and CDR2: MNHEY and SVGEGT. Trimming stripped 5 bases from V and 4 bases from J, with 15 bases between. CDR3 region: CASSIQVGPYEQYF. The CDR3 DNA reads TGTGCCAGCAGTATCCAGGTTGGCCCTTACGAGCAGTACTTC.

The chain combines TRBV21-1 with TRBJ2-5; the table's D call, TRBD2, was not checked against the DNA. TRBV21-1 constitutes a pseudogene. This CDR3 has 17 amino acids. CDR3 DNA: TGTGCCAGCAGCAAAGCGAATCTAGCGGGATGGCAAGAGACCCAGTACTTC. Translating gives CASSKANLAGWQETQYF.

The chain is built from TRBV28 and TRBJ2-3; 11 bases align to TRBD2. The J segment lost 4 bases and the V segment lost 5 bases, leaving 5 bases of the junction unmatched. CDR3 length equals 15 residues. Germline V CDR1 and CDR2: MDHEN, SYDVKM. The CDR3 DNA sequence: TGTGCCAGCAGTGTAGCGGGAGGGCCCTCAGATACGCAGTATTTT. It specifies CASSVAGGPSDTQYF.

The chain couples TRBV5-6 to TRBJ2-7; D may be TRBD2 (5 bases). This CDR3 comprises 14 residues. Germline lookup yields CDR1 SGHDT and CDR2 YYEEEE. Trimming left V 0 bases short and J 2 bases short, with 9 bases between. CDR3 sequence (DNA): TGTGCCAGCAGCTTGGGCGGGTCCCCCTACGAGCAGTACTTC. Translating it yields CASSLGGSPYEQYF.

The chain carries TRBV5-1 and TRBJ2-7; TRBD2 agrees at 11 bases. The germline V gene encodes CDR1 SGHRS and CDR2 YFSETQ. CDR3 size: 16 residues. Trimming cost V 4 bases and J 0 bases; bases outside gene matches: 6. The CDR3: CASSMIAGGSSYEQYF. CDR3 bases: TGCGCCAGCAGCATGATAGCGGGAGGGAGCTCCTACGAGCAGTACTTC.

The rearrangement links TRBV5-1 to TRBJ1-2, with 10 positions matching TRBD1. The germline V gene has CDR1 SGHRS and CDR2 YFSETQ. The CDR3 runs to 15 residues. V dropped 4 bases and J dropped 6; count of bases not matched to a gene: 9. DNA of the CDR3: TGCGCCAGCAGCACCCGGACAGGGGGATCGGATGGCTACACCTTC. Its protein product is CASSTRTGGSDGYTF.

The chain carries TRBV3-1 (or the pseudogene TRBV3-2) and TRBJ1-6, with 9 bases fitting TRBD1. Germline V gene data show CDR1 as LGHDT and CDR2 as YNNKEL (reference sequence). V shed 10 bases and J 7 bases; nucleotides not matched to a gene: 11. The CDR3 consists of 15 residues. The CDR3 nucleotides are TGTGCCATAAGTTTTTCTGGACAGGGGAATTCACCCCTCCACTTT. Its protein is CAISFSGQGNSPLHF.

This chain links TRBV10-1 with TRBJ2-6, with D possibly matching TRBD1 (7 bases). V gave up 3 bases and J gave up 4 bases, with 19 bases separating them. CDR1 and CDR2 from the germline V gene are WNHNN and SYGVQD (reference sequence). CDR3 size: 18 residues. In nucleotides, the CDR3 is TGCGCCAGCAGTGAATGGGAGGAGGGGGCGACGGGGGCCAACGTCCTGACTTTC. It encodes CASSEWEEGATGANVLTF.

V gene TRBV2 combines with J gene TRBJ2-1; 10 positions agree with TRBD2. The CDR3 spans 16 residues. Trimming cost V 11 bases and J 4 bases; bases outside gene matches: 14. The germline V gene encodes CDR1 SNHLY and CDR2 FYNNEI. CDR3 DNA: TGTGCCGCCCTCCTTACTAGCGGGACCATTTACAATGAGCAGTTCTTC. Translated, it gives CAALLTSGTIYNEQFF.

This clone was counted only a few times. The chain combines TRBV4-2 with TRBJ2-2, with 7 bases aligning to TRBD2. Germline V gene lookup returns CDR1 LGHNA and CDR2 YNFKEQ. Trimming cost V 5 bases and J 6 bases; bases outside gene matches: 6. The CDR3 sequence is 14 residues long. The CDR3: CASSSGDSAGELFF. The CDR3 DNA follows: TGTGCCAGCAGCAGCGGGGACTCCGCCGGGGAGCTGTTTTTT.

This sequence joins TRBV13 and TRBJ1-3, with D perhaps matching TRBD1 (6 bases). The germline V and J ends were trimmed by 5 bases and 2 bases, with 16 bases remaining between them. Germline V gives CDR1 PRHDT, CDR2 FYEKMQ (reference sequence). The CDR3 loop spans 16 amino acids. The CDR3 here is CASSPPDRQTGNTIYF. CDR3 in DNA: TGTGCCAGCAGCCCCCCCGACAGGCAAACTGGAAACACCATATATTTT.

In its sample, this clone was seen once. The J gene is TRBJ2-1, the V gene TRBV2; 8 bases match TRBD2. Germline V gene sequence: CDR1 SNHLY, CDR2 FYNNEI. J was trimmed by 7 bases and V by 4 bases; bases with no gene match: 9. There are 15 residues in the CDR3. The CDR3 region is CASSAGIAGLNEQFF. In DNA, the CDR3 is TGTGCCAGCAGTGCTGGAATAGCGGGGCTAAATGAGCAGTTCTTC.

As for this clone: Other DNA sequences in this sample translate to the same CDR3. CDR3 amino acids: CATSDPGQGDEQFF. The CDR3 nucleotides read TGTGCCACCAGTGATCCAGGACAGGGGGATGAGCAGTTCTTC. V and J are TRBV24-1 and TRBJ2-1, with 10 bases lining up with TRBD1. The CDR3 runs to 14 residues. The germline CDR1 and CDR2 sequences are KGHDR and SFDVKD. The V and J ends lost 3 bases and 8 bases, in that order; junction bases with no gene match: 3.

The chain employs TRBV12-3 or TRBV12-4 and TRBJ2-1; maybe TRBD2 (6 bases). V was shortened by 6 bases and J by 10 bases, with 10 bases between the two germline ends. The length of the CDR3 is 11 residues. This CDR3 is CASSRGLEQFF. CDR3 in DNA: TGTGCCAGCAGCCGAGGACTAGAGCAGTTCTTC.

V and J are TRBV10-3 and TRBJ2-1, with 10 bases matching TRBD2. CDR1 ENHRY and CDR2 SYGVKD come from the germline V gene. J gave up 4 bases and V 5 bases, and 5 bases lay outside the gene matches. The CDR3 is 15 residues long. CDR3 coding DNA: TGTGCCATCAGTAGCGGGGGGGTTGTGTACAATGAGCAGTTCTTC. Residues: CAISSGGVVYNEQFF.

The V and J genes are TRBV11-3 and TRBJ2-7, with 9 bases identical to TRBD2. The germline gives CDR1 SGHNT, CDR2 YENEEA. This CDR3 has 15 residues. The J segment lost 4 bases and the V segment lost 5 bases, leaving 9 bases of the junction unmatched. CDR3 nucleotide sequence: TGTGCCAGCAGCCCAAGACTAGCGGAGACGTACGAGCAGTACTTC. Translating it yields CASSPRLAETYEQYF.

The chain joins TRBV3-1 (or the pseudogene TRBV3-2) to TRBJ1-2; D is unresolved. The CDR3 totals 13 residues. Germline V gene data show CDR1 as LGHDT and CDR2 as YNNKEL (reference sequence). V dropped 4 bases and J dropped 1 base, with 7 bases sitting between them. The CDR3: CASSPYGNYGYTF. As DNA, the CDR3 is TGTGCCAGCAGCCCCTACGGTAACTATGGCTACACCTTC.

V and J are TRBV2 and TRBJ2-3, with TRBD2 matching over 10 bases. J gave up 3 bases and V 4 bases, and 7 bases lay outside the gene matches. The CDR3 runs to 16 residues. Germline values: CDR1 SNHLY, CDR2 FYNNEI. For the CDR3, the DNA is TGTGCCAGCAGTGGCGGTAGCGGGGGGAGGACAGATACGCAGTATTTT. Translating gives CASSGGSGGRTDTQYF. The full variable domain, its missing parts supplied by reference TRBV2 and TRBJ2-3, is EPEVTQTPSHQVTQMGQEVILRCVPISNHLYFYWYRQILGQKVEFLVSFYNNEISEKSEIFDDQFSVERPDGSNFTLKIRSTKLEDSAMYFCASSGGSGGRTDTQYFGPGTRLTVL.

This chain joins TRBV23-1 and TRBJ1-2; 7 bases map to TRBD1. TRBV23-1 is an ORF for which the function is uncertain. V was clipped by 2 bases and J by 4 bases; unmatched bases: 10. This CDR3 comprises 16 residues. CDR3 coding DNA: TGCGCCAGCAGTCAACCCCCAAGACAGGGTCCCTATGGCTACACCTTC. Encoded protein: CASSQPPRQGPYGYTF.

This rearrangement joins TRBV7-9 to TRBJ2-3; D is uncertain. The germline CDR1 and CDR2 sequences are SEHNR and FQNEAQ (reference sequence). V dropped 5 bases and J dropped 0 bases, with 12 bases sitting between them. The CDR3 loop spans 15 amino acids. CDR3 sequence (DNA): TGTGCCAGCAGCCGCCCCACCACTAGCACAGATACGCAGTATTTT. Translation gives CASSRPTTSTDTQYF.

In nucleotides, the CDR3 is TGTGCCAGCAGCCAAGAGCGGGGGGGGCAGTACTTC. Translation gives CASSQERGGQYF. The V gene is TRBV14, the J gene TRBJ2-7; TRBD2 matches 9 bases. V lost 0 bases to trimming and J lost 9 bases; unmatched junction nucleotides: 0. CDR3 length equals 12 residues. Looked up from germline, CDR1 is SGHDN and CDR2 is FVKESK. The entire variable domain, with the rest obtained from reference TRBV14 and TRBJ2-7, is as follows: EAGVTQFPSHSVIEKGQTVTLRCDPISGHDNLYWYRRVMGKEIKFLLHFVKESKQDESGMPNNRFLAERTGGTYSTLKVQPAELEDSGVYFCASSQERGGQYFGPGTRLTVT.

The V gene is TRBV6-1, the J gene TRBJ2-7; maybe TRBD1 (6 bases). CDR1 MNHNS and CDR2 SASEGT come from the germline V gene. This CDR3 is built from 15 residues. Trimming took off 6 bases at V and 2 bases at J, with 17 bases between the two ends. This chain's CDR3 is CASRLPGTTPYEQYF. The CDR3 region has the DNA TGTGCCAGCAGACTTCCCGGGACAACTCCCTACGAGCAGTACTTC.

This clone was observed a handful of times. The chain has TRBV6-2 or TRBV6-3 and TRBJ1-5, with 9 bases that match TRBD1. J lost 6 bases, V lost 4 bases, and 7 bases had no gene match. The V gene's germline CDR1 is MNHEY and CDR2 SVGEGT. CDR3 length: 15 amino acids. The chain's CDR3 is CASSWGQGGGQPQHF. CDR3 nucleotide sequence: TGTGCCAGCAGTTGGGGACAGGGAGGGGGTCAGCCCCAGCATTTT.

The chain combines TRBV5-1 with TRBJ2-3; a possible D gene is TRBD2 (5 bases). V lost 7 bases, J lost 5 bases, and 14 bases lay in between. Germline-derived CDR1 and CDR2 are SGHRS and YFSETQ. This CDR3 is built from 13 residues. CDR3 residues: CASAPPGGDTQYF. For the CDR3, the DNA is TGCGCCAGCGCCCCCCCCGGAGGAGATACGCAGTATTTT.

The count of this clone is one. V is TRBV29-1 and J is TRBJ2-3, with 11 bases identical to TRBD1. Germline V gene data show CDR1 as SQVTM and CDR2 as ANQGSEA. The CDR3 has 13 amino acids. Trimming cost V 7 bases and J 1 base; bases outside gene matches: 1. The CDR3 sequence: CSGGQGGTDTQYF. The DNA of the CDR3 is TGCAGCGGGGGACAGGGGGGCACAGATACGCAGTATTTT.

DNA for the CDR3: TGTGCCACCAGTGTCAGGGTTTGGTTCTGCTATAATTCACCCCTCCACTTT. The encoded protein is CATSVRVWFCYNSPLHF. This chain joins TRBV24-1 and TRBJ1-6; a weak D match, TRBD1 (5 bases). This CDR3 is 17 amino acids long. The ends were cut back, 5 bases at V and 3 bases at J, with 16 bases in the middle. CDR1 and CDR2 (germline): KGHDR, SFDVKD.